This T cell receptor beta chain was recorded in a study of control samples from healthy donors and cancer patients. In germline, CDR1 is SGHRS, CDR2 YFSETQ. Trimming took 2 bases from V and 7 from J; bases not matched to a gene: 3. There are 14 residues in the CDR3. This clone was detected only a few times. Some clones are missing from TCRdb's copy, which holds only in-frame ones; the method was immunoSEQ multiplex PCR. The sample has 170,000 or so clones; 90% to 95% are singletons. This clonotype was obtained from a woman under 30 in good health. What was sequenced was blood. This rearrangement joins TRBV5-1 to TRBJ1-5, with 10 bases aligning to TRBD1. The CDR3 loop reads CASSFGTGAQPQHF. In nucleotides, the CDR3 is TGCGCCAGCAGCTTCGGGACAGGGGCCCAGCCCCAGCATTTT.